This T cell receptor (beta chain) is from a study of blood T cell repertoires in COVID-19. Method: immunoSEQ multiplex PCR; TCRdb's copy keeps in-frame clones and lacks some. The repertoire includes roughly 200,000 clones, more than 80% of them detected once, and around 6.2% sits in the top ten. Sequenced: PBMCs or T cells enriched from blood (not recorded which). The receptor comes from a man aged 35-49 years who had recovered from COVID-19.

The CDR3 sequence: CASRTGSTDTQYF. The CDR3 DNA reads TGTGCCAGCAGGACCGGGAGCACAGATACGCAGTATTTT. This chain uses TRBV6-5 with TRBJ2-3; D not resolved. Germline CDR1 and CDR2: MNHEY and SVGAGI. V was clipped by 6 bases and J by 0 bases, with 7 bases between them. The CDR3 length is 13 residues.